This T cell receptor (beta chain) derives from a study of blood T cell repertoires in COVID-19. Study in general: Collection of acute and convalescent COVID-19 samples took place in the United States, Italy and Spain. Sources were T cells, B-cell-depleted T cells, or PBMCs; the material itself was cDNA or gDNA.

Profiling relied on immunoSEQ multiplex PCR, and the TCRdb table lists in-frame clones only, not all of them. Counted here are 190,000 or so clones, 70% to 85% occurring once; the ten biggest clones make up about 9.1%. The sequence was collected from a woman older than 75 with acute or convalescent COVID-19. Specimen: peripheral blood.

DNA of the CDR3: TGTGCCAGCAGCCAGAACCAGGGATGGGGTCGGGCTTTCTTT. It encodes CASSQNQGWGRAFF. The chain employs TRBV14 and TRBJ1-1, with a possible D match to TRBD1 (5 bases). The length of the CDR3 is 14 residues. CDR1 is SGHDN and CDR2 is FVKESK in the germline V gene. Trimming stripped 3 bases from V and 11 bases from J, with 19 bases between.